This T cell receptor (beta chain) was documented in a study of blood T cells in healthy people across ages (dated by TCRdb to the mid-2010s). Turning to the overall study: In model experiments, template switching captured roughly one uniquely barcoded TCR beta cDNA molecule for every two T cells. Two additional independent replicas of 1 million unique cDNA reads from the same blood draw were analyzed for two donors (one aged 18 to 29 and one aged 80 or older). The study measured age-related changes in TCR beta repertoire diversity using deep sequencing normalized with unique cDNA molecular identifiers. To avoid experimental bias, donors of different ages were spread randomly across the sequencing lanes. Four age groups were formed from the donors: young (average 16 years), middle-aged (approximately 40), aged (roughly 56) and long-lived (about 75).

Between the V and J ends, shortened by 3 bases and 8 bases respectively, the junction contains 11 bases. The CDR3 sequence holds 14 residues, the cysteine and phenylalanine included. The DNA shown is the 42-base CDR3, in frame from base 1. The research as a whole found: Estimates of total diversity from one million sequenced T cells were regarded as lower bounds and underestimates. Compared with the aged group, the long-lived group had more naive CD4+ T cells, fewer expanded clones and increased TCR diversity, a pattern suggesting age selection. There was a strong correlation between observed TCR beta diversity and the percentage of naive T cells measured by flow cytometry. Since profiling was done on bulk unsorted PBMCs, naive and antigen-experienced compartments could not be conclusively compared. As age increased, observed TCR beta diversity per million T cells dropped in a roughly linear way, and a significant reduction was already evident by age 40. Donor CMV infection status was unknown, potentially confounding age-related changes in expanded clonotypes.

About this clonotype: Its target antigen remains unknown. The record has no base qualities; no much larger clone is one base away.

Library preparation used 5' RACE. The listed sequencing device is Illumina HiSeq 2500. The second PCR ran for about 6 to 11 cycles and used a J-beta primer mix along with a sample-barcoded 5' primer. A template-switch 5' adaptor carrying 12 random nucleotides introduced a unique molecular identifier onto each TCR beta cDNA molecule. Each sample yielded at least 3 million CDR3-containing paired-end reads. First-strand cDNA was synthesized from all RNA with the Mint cDNA synthesis kit, primed by a TRBC-specific oligonucleotide. Following uracil-DNA glycosylase treatment, a first 18-cycle PCR with universal primers M1SS and BC2_uni_R was performed on all cDNA. As for how the authors treated the data: Normalization of each sample was performed by random selection of 1 million high-quality reads, each carrying a distinct molecular identifier. Instead of being binned into consensus sequences, reads with shared molecular identifiers were discarded. MiTCR, run with a Q25 quality threshold and the strictest error-elimination algorithm, handled CDR3 identification, clonotype clustering and error correction. Lower-bound total TCR beta diversity was estimated with a nonparametric unseen species model using Euler transformation. In-frame beta chains were kept once TCRdb had trimmed the public reads at Q25 with fastp and called clones with MiXCR. Rows matching on CDR3 protein sequence are summarized as one entry with the most common DNA and genes. These V and J calls originate from TCRdb's pipeline instead of the authors' own analysis. The sample table lists over 700,000 distinct CDR3 sequences, about 53% of them with a count of one. The leading ten clones occupy about 42% of the sample.

Donors were 39 systemically healthy Caucasian individuals from Russia aged roughly 6 to 100 years. About 10 milliliters of peripheral blood were collected from each donor into EDTA-treated Vacutainer tubes. Ficoll-Paque density-gradient centrifugation was used to isolate PBMCs, with at least 6.5 million per sample. Trizol reagent was used to extract total RNA from the PBMCs, yielding at least 6 micrograms per sample. Naive CD45RAhigh/CD27high T cell percentages were measured by flow cytometry on a PBMC aliquot from every donor. The sequenced sample consisted of blood. The source of this sequence is an elderly man in good health. The V gene is TRBV12-3 or TRBV12-4 and the J gene is TRBJ1-6; the D gene lacks a confident call. The CDR3 protein: CASSFQPHYSPLHF. DNA sequence: TGTGCCAGCAGTTTTCAGCCGCATTATTCACCCCTCCACTTT.